Below, one TCR beta chain is given with its context. The sample is drawn from a study of blood T cell repertoires in COVID-19. Study as a whole: Material from acute and convalescent COVID-19 was sourced from the United States, Italy and Spain. Nucleic acid was either cDNA or gDNA, and it came from T cells, B-cell-depleted T cells, or PBMCs.

Clones were sequenced by immunoSEQ multiplex PCR, and TCRdb holds only the in-frame ones, with some missing. This table has about 88,000 clones, 88% appearing once. This TCR was recovered from an elderly man with acute or convalescent COVID-19. Specimen: peripheral blood.

CDR3 in DNA: TGTGCCATCAGCGGGGACTCAAGCTCTGGGGCCAACGTCCTGACTTTC. Translation: CAISGDSSSGANVLTF. The chain carries TRBV10-3 and TRBJ2-6, with D maybe TRBD2 (6 bases). Germline CDR1 reads ENHRY; CDR2 reads SYGVKD. The CDR3 extends over 16 amino acids. Trimming pared 6 bases from V and 0 bases from J, leaving 12 bases between.